The clone carrying this TCR beta chain occurred many times. Its cognate antigen is unknown. These data originate in a study of T cell repertoires in cytomegalovirus infection. Study-level information: Matching HLA type and CMV infection were both indicated by public TCR beta signatures.

Germline V gene sequence: CDR1 MNHEY, CDR2 SMNVEV (reference sequence). Trimming left V 0 bases short and J 3 bases short, with 11 bases between. The CDR3 consists of 15 residues. TCRdb re-derived calls from the reads in MiXCR, one entry per CDR3 protein. The sample lists about 260,000 distinct CDR3 sequences, 12% to 15% occurring once. General study results and limits: Cumulated frequencies of public TCR beta families served to identify carriers of CMV plus the relevant HLA. It was HLA-C-restricted CMV-specific TCR beta clonotypes that dominated the response ex vivo.

The TCR was taken from a human donor in good health (CMV status not recorded). Some clones in this sample may be carry-over from other donors' samples. The chain combines TRBV27 with TRBJ1-1; TRBD1 is a possible D gene (6 bases). Sequenced input: PBMCs. CDR3 DNA: TGTGCCAGCAGTTTATCGCCAGCAGGGGACACTGAAGCTTTCTTT. Encoded protein: CASSLSPAGDTEAFF.